The rows below give T cell receptor beta chains drawn from one sample of a study of blood T cell repertoires in COVID-19. This table comes from immunoSEQ multiplex PCR, and its TCRdb copy is limited to in-frame clones, with some not included. This sample yields around 100,000 clones, of which roughly 80% are seen a single time; about 1.6% belongs to the top ten. Material: peripheral blood. The receptor set was obtained from a man aged 45 to 65 with acute or convalescent COVID-19. The CDR3 runs from the conserved cysteine through the conserved F or W. The order of the fields is V gene, clone size, D gene, J gene, CDR3 protein, CDR3 DNA. A D gene is named only where the DNA matches it firmly. Part of the rows lack a size; the others show once, few, many or a class for expanded clones.

TRBV2	few	NA	TRBJ1-1	CASSDQGTEAFF	TGTGCCAGCAGTGATCAGGGCACTGAAGCTTTCTTT
TRBV4-2	few	NA	TRBJ1-4	CASSQDYAYEKLFF	TGTGCCAGCAGCCAAGATTATGCGTATGAAAAACTGTTTTTT
TRBV19	NA	TRBD1	TRBJ1-6	CASRGQGDSPLHF	TGTGCCAGTAGGGGACAGGGGGATTCACCCCTCCACTTT
TRBV14	NA	TRBD1	TRBJ1-4	CASSRQGLGEKLFF	TGTGCCAGCAGCCGACAGGGCTTGGGGGAAAAACTGTTTTTT
TRBV28	NA	TRBD1	TRBJ1-5	CASSLGTGSNQPQHF	TGTGCCAGCAGTTTGGGGACAGGGAGTAATCAGCCCCAGCATTTT
TRBV14	NA	NA	TRBJ1-6	CASSQDLALHF	TGTGCCAGCAGCCAAGATCTAGCCCTCCACTTT
TRBV2	once	NA	TRBJ1-6	CASSEAPRVNSPLHF	TGTGCCAGCAGTGAAGCTCCGAGGGTTAATTCACCCCTCCACTTT
TRBV7-8	few	NA	TRBJ2-5	CASSLGLAFGTQYF	TGTGCCAGCAGCTTAGGGCTAGCGTTTGGGACCCAGTACTTC
TRBV6-5	few	TRBD1	TRBJ1-5	CASRPDRGRQPQHF	TGTGCCAGCAGGCCAGACAGGGGGAGACAGCCCCAGCATTTT
TRBV6-5	NA	NA	TRBJ1-1	CASSYRGGGIGTEAFF	TGTGCCAGCAGTTACCGTGGCGGGGGAATTGGCACTGAAGCTTTCTTT
TRBV4-1	once	NA	TRBJ1-1	CASSQAETVMNTEAFF	TGCGCCAGCAGCCAAGCCGAGACAGTTATGAACACTGAAGCTTTCTTT
TRBV28	few	NA	TRBJ2-3	CASSLPGLISSTDTQYF	TGTGCCAGCAGTTTGCCTGGACTTATCTCTAGCACAGATACGCAGTATTTT
TRBV6-1	NA	NA	TRBJ1-2	CASSEAGQGGVAF	TGTGCCAGCAGTGAAGCAGGGCAGGGAGGGGTCGCCTTC
TRBV5-1	once	NA	TRBJ2-7	CASGDTSYEQYF	TGCGCCAGCGGGGACACGAGCTACGAGCAGTACTTC
TRBV3-1/TRBV3-2	NA	TRBD2	TRBJ2-2	CASSPAGDRTGELFF	TGTGCCAGCAGCCCTGCGGGGGACCGCACCGGGGAGCTGTTTTTT
TRBV19	NA	NA	TRBJ1-3	CASSHPGQGNTIYF	TGTGCCAGTAGTCACCCCGGACAGGGAAACACCATATATTTT
TRBV24-1	NA	TRBD1	TRBJ2-2	CATSGQPGQGVDTGELFF	TGTGCCACCAGTGGCCAGCCAGGACAGGGGGTGGACACCGGGGAGCTGTTTTTT
TRBV9	NA	NA	TRBJ1-1	CASSVREVRGTEAFF	TGTGCCAGCAGTGTCAGGGAGGTCCGGGGCACTGAAGCTTTCTTT
TRBV5-1	NA	TRBD1	TRBJ1-6	CASSPGTGWNSPLHF	TGCGCCAGCAGCCCCGGGACAGGGTGGAATTCACCCCTCCACTTT
TRBV2	NA	NA	TRBJ1-2	CASSLLGQASNYGYTF	TGTGCCAGCAGTCTACTGGGACAAGCCTCTAACTATGGCTACACCTTC
TRBV19	NA	NA	TRBJ2-2	CASKAGARYTGELFF	TGTGCCAGTAAGGCGGGGGCGCGTTACACCGGGGAGCTGTTTTTT
TRBV3-1/TRBV3-2	NA	TRBD2	TRBJ2-1	CASSPLAGEQFF	TGTGCCAGTTCCCCGCTAGCGGGTGAGCAGTTCTTC
TRBV19	once	TRBD1	TRBJ2-2	CASRRDRVTGELFF	TGTGCCAGTAGGAGGGACAGGGTTACCGGGGAGCTGTTTTTT
TRBV7-3	NA	TRBD1	TRBJ1-2	CASSLNRGYGYTF	TGTGCCAGCAGCTTAAACAGGGGCTATGGCTACACCTTC
TRBV19	NA	TRBD1	TRBJ1-2	CASSVDRVGYTF	TGTGCCAGTAGTGTTGACAGGGTCGGCTACACCTTC
TRBV6-4	NA	TRBD1	TRBJ2-2	CASRGTGGTGELFF	TGTGCCAGCAGAGGGACAGGAGGCACCGGGGAGCTGTTTTTT
TRBV25-1	NA	TRBD1	TRBJ2-1	CASQDRAYYNEQFF	TGTGCCAGCCAGGACAGGGCATACTACAATGAGCAGTTCTTC
TRBV28	NA	NA	TRBJ1-1	CASSLRGGLDTEAFF	TGTGCCAGCAGTTTAAGGGGGGGCTTAGACACTGAAGCTTTCTTT
TRBV6-5	once	NA	TRBJ1-3	CASCKGVLRGNTIYF	TGTGCCAGCTGCAAAGGGGTACTCAGAGGAAACACCATATATTTT
TRBV7-3	NA	NA	TRBJ1-6	CASSLLGRGSSPLHF	TGTGCCAGCAGCTTACTTGGCAGGGGAAGTTCACCCCTCCACTTT
TRBV6-1	NA	NA	TRBJ2-7	CASSEQGYEQYF	TGTGCCAGCAGTGAACAGGGATACGAGCAGTACTTC
TRBV5-1	NA	NA	TRBJ2-2	CASSPKTGWAGELFF	TGCGCCAGCAGCCCGAAAACAGGGTGGGCCGGGGAGCTGTTTTTT
TRBV2	NA	TRBD1	TRBJ1-4	CASSEPTGGEEKLFF	TGTGCCAGCAGTGAGCCGACAGGGGGAGAGGAAAAACTGTTTTTT
TRBV24-1	NA	NA	TRBJ2-3	CATSDPAGLTDTQYF	TGTGCCACCAGTGATCCAGCGGGCCTCACAGATACGCAGTATTTT
TRBV5-6	once	TRBD1	TRBJ1-4	CASSFGQGKRELFF	TGTGCCAGCAGCTTCGGACAGGGCAAACGAGAACTGTTTTTT
TRBV6-5	NA	TRBD1	TRBJ2-1	CASSVTRTGRNEQFF	TGTGCCAGCAGCGTTACCCGGACAGGTCGCAATGAGCAGTTCTTC
TRBV19	NA	NA	TRBJ2-3	CASSILTSRGTDTQYF	TGTGCCAGTAGTATTTTAACCAGCAGGGGCACAGATACGCAGTATTTT
TRBV7-2	NA	NA	TRBJ1-5	CASSLGEGVLQPQHF	TGTGCCAGCAGCTTAGGGGAGGGGGTCTTACAGCCCCAGCATTTT
TRBV9	NA	NA	TRBJ1-6	CASSPGSYNSPLHF	TGTGCCAGCAGTCCAGGGTCCTATAATTCACCCCTCCACTTT
TRBV5-4	NA	TRBD2	TRBJ2-1	CASSPPWTSVNEQFF	TGTGCCAGCAGCCCGCCTTGGACTAGTGTCAATGAGCAGTTCTTC
TRBV24-1	NA	NA	TRBJ1-5	CATSEGAQPQHF	TGTGCCACCAGTGAAGGGGCTCAGCCCCAGCATTTT
TRBV28	NA	NA	TRBJ1-3	CASSPTGSGNTIYF	TGTGCCAGCAGCCCAACAGGATCTGGAAACACCATATATTTT
TRBV2	NA	NA	TRBJ1-1	CASSQGQRNTEAFF	TGTGCCAGCAGTCAAGGACAGCGAAACACTGAAGCTTTCTTT
TRBV10-3	NA	TRBD1	TRBJ1-2	CAISDDRGVYGYTF	TGTGCCATCAGTGATGACAGGGGAGTCTATGGCTACACCTTC
TRBV5-1	NA	TRBD1	TRBJ2-6	CASRNTGGTYSGANVLTF	TGCGCCAGCAGGAACACAGGGGGTACATACTCTGGGGCCAACGTCCTGACTTTC
TRBV11-2	NA	TRBD2	TRBJ2-1	CASSLDSGGAYEQFF	TGTGCCAGCAGCTTAGACAGCGGGGGGGCTTATGAGCAGTTCTTC
TRBV28	NA	NA	TRBJ2-2	CASSTKGLGGTGELFF	TGTGCCAGCAGTACTAAGGGACTGGGGGGAACCGGGGAGCTGTTTTTT
TRBV4-1	NA	NA	TRBJ1-4	CASSPTRGANEKLFF	TGCGCCAGCAGCCCCACCCGGGGTGCTAATGAAAAACTGTTTTTT
TRBV5-4	NA	TRBD1	TRBJ2-3	CASTNRDRGTDTQYF	TGTGCCAGCACCAACCGGGACAGGGGCACAGATACGCAGTATTTT
TRBV12-3/TRBV12-4	NA	NA	TRBJ1-2	CASSFGQYGYTF	TGTGCCAGCAGTTTTGGCCAATATGGCTACACCTTC
TRBV29-1	NA	NA	TRBJ1-5	CSVGMGTGIQPQHF	TGCAGCGTTGGGATGGGAACAGGGATTCAGCCCCAGCATTTT
TRBV3-1/TRBV3-2	NA	TRBD1	TRBJ1-1	CASSQTGTGSGEAFF	TGTGCCAGCAGCCAAACAGGGACAGGGAGTGGTGAAGCTTTCTTT
TRBV28	NA	TRBD2	TRBJ2-7	CASSLWGGSSYEQYF	TGTGCCAGCAGTTTATGGGGAGGGAGCTCCTACGAGCAGTACTTC
TRBV5-1	NA	NA	TRBJ1-5	CASSPDNNQPQHF	TGCGCCAGCAGCCCAGACAATAATCAGCCCCAGCATTTT
TRBV12-2	NA	NA	TRBJ1-2	CASRLLGASHSYGYTF	TGTGCAAGTCGCTTATTGGGAGCATCACACAGCTATGGCTACACCTTC
TRBV5-4	NA	TRBD1	TRBJ1-6	CASSSDRSDSPLHF	TGTGCCAGCAGCTCGGACAGGTCGGATTCACCCCTCCACTTT
TRBV28	NA	NA	TRBJ2-7	CASSPDGVGAYEQYF	TGTGCCAGCAGTCCCGACGGGGTGGGGGCTTACGAGCAGTACTTC
TRBV13	once	TRBD1	TRBJ1-2	CASSLSSPGQNYGYTF	TGTGCCAGCAGCCTAAGCAGCCCGGGACAGAACTATGGCTACACCTTC
TRBV28	NA	TRBD1	TRBJ1-5	CASSDTGGGQPQHF	TGTGCCAGCAGTGATACAGGGGGCGGTCAGCCCCAGCATTTT
TRBV27	NA	NA	TRBJ1-2	CASSPTDRRTYGYTF	TGTGCCAGCAGTCCAACCGACAGGAGAACCTATGGCTACACCTTC